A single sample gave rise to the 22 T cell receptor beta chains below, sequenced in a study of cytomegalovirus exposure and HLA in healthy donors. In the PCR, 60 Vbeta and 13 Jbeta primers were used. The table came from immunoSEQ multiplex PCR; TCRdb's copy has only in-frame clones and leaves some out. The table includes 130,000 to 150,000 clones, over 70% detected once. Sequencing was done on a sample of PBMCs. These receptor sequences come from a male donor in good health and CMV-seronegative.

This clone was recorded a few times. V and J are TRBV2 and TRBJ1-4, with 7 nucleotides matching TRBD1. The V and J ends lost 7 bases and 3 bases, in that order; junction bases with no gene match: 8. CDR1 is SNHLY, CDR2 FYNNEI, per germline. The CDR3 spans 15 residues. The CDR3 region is CASTLPGQSNEKLFF. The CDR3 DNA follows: TGTGCCAGCACCCTCCCGGGACAGTCTAATGAAAAACTGTTTTTT.

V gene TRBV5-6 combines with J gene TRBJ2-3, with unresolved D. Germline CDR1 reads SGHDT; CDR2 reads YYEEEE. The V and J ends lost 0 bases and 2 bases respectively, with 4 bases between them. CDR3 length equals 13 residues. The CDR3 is CASSLAHTDTQYF. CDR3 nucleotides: TGTGCCAGCAGCTTGGCCCACACAGATACGCAGTATTTT.

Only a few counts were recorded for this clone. The CDR3 loop is CASSPSRRLAKNIQYF. The DNA of the CDR3 is TGTGCCAGTAGCCCCTCAAGGAGGCTAGCCAAAAACATTCAGTACTTC. The V call is TRBV19, the J call TRBJ2-4, with D possibly being TRBD2 (5 bases). CDR1 is LNHDA, CDR2 SQIVND, per germline (reference sequence). This CDR3 is 16 amino acids long. V was trimmed by 6 bases and J by 0 bases, leaving 15 bases between them. Combining the CDR3 with reference TRBV19 and TRBJ2-4 gives the whole variable domain DGGITQSPKYLFRKEGQNVTLSCEQNLNHDAMYWYRQDPGQGLRLIYYSQIVNDFQKGDIAEGYSVSREKKESFPLTVTSAQKNPTAFYLCASSPSRRLAKNIQYFGAGTRLSVL.

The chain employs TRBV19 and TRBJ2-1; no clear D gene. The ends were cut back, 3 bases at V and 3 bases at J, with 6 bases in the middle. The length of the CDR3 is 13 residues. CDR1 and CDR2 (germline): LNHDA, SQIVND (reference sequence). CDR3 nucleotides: TGTGCCAGTAGTATGGGCAACTACAATGAGCAGTTCTTC. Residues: CASSMGNYNEQFF.

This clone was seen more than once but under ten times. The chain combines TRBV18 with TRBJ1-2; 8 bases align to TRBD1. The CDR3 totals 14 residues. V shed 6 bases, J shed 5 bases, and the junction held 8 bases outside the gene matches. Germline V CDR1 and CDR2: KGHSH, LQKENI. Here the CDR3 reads CASSTGQGGYGYTF. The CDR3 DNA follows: TGTGCCAGCTCTACTGGACAGGGTGGATATGGCTACACCTTC.

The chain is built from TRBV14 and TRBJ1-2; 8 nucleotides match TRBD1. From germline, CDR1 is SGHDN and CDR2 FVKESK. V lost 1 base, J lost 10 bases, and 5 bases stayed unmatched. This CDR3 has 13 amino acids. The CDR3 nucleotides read TGTGCCAGCAGCCAAGGGGACAGGCGGTCCTACACCTTC. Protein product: CASSQGDRRSYTF.

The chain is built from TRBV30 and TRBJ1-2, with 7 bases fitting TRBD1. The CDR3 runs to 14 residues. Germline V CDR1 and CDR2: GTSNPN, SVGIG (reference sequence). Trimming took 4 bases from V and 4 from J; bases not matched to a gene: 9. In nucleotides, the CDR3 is TGTGCCTGGACCCTGGGACAGACTATCTATGGCTACACCTTC. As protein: CAWTLGQTIYGYTF.

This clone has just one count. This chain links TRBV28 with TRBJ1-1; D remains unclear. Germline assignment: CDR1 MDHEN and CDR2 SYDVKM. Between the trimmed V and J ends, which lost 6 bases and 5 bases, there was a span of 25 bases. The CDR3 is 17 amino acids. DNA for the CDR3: TGTGCCAGCAGCTCTCCCTACCCTCAACAGTTTATTACTGAAGCTTTCTTT. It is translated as CASSSPYPQQFITEAFF.

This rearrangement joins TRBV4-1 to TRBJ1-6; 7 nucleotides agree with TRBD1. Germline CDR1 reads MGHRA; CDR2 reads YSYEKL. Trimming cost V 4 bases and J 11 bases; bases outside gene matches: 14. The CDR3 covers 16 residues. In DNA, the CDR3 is TGCGCCAGCAGCCGATACCCGACAGGGAAGGATCCACCCCTCCACTTT. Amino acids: CASSRYPTGKDPPLHF.

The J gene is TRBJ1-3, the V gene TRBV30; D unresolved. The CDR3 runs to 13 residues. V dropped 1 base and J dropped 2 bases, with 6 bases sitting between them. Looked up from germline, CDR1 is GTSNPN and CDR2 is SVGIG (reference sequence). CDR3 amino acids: CAWSAGTGNTIYF. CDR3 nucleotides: TGTGCCTGGAGTGCGGGAACTGGAAACACCATATATTTT. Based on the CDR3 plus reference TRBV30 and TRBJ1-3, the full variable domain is SQTIHQWPATLVQPVGSPLSLECTVEGTSNPNLYWYRQAAGRGLQLLFYSVGIGQISSEVPQNLSASRPQDRQFILSSKKLLLSDSGFYLCAWSAGTGNTIYFGEGSWLTVV.

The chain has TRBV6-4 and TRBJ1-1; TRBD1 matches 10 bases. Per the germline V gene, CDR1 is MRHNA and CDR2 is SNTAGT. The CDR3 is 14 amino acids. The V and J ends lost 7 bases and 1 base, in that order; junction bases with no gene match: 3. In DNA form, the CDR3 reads TGTGCCAGCACCCGGGACAGGGGGAACACTGAAGCTTTCTTT. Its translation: CASTRDRGNTEAFF.

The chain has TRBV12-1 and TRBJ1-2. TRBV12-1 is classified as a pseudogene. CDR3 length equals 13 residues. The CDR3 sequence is CASSYREGYGYTF. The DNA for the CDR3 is TGTGCCAGCAGCTACAGGGAGGGCTATGGCTACACCTTC.

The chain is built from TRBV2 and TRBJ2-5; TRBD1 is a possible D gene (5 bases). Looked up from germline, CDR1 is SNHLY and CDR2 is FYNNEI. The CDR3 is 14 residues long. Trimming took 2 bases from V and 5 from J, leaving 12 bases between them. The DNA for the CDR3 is TGTGCCAGCAGTGAACAGGGTCGACAGGAGACCCAGTACTTC. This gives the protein CASSEQGRQETQYF.

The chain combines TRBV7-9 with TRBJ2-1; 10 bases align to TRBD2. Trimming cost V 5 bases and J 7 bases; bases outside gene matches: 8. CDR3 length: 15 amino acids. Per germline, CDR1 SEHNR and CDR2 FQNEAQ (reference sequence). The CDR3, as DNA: TGTGCCAGCAGCGGGAGCGGGGGGGCGCTAAATGAGCAGTTCTTC. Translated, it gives CASSGSGGALNEQFF.

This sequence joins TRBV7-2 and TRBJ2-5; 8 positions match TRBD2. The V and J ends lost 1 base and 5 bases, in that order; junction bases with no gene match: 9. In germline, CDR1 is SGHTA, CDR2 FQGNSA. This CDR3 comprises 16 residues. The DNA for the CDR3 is TGTGCCAGCAGCTTAGTCGGGGGGGCCCGAGCGGAGACCCAGTACTTC. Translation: CASSLVGGARAETQYF.

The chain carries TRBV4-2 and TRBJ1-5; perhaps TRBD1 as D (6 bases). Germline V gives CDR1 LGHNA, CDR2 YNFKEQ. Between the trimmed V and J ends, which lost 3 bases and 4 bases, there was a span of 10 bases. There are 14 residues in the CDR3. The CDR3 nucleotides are TGTGCCAGCAGCCAGGACAGCCTGAATCAGCCCCAGCATTTT. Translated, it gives CASSQDSLNQPQHF.

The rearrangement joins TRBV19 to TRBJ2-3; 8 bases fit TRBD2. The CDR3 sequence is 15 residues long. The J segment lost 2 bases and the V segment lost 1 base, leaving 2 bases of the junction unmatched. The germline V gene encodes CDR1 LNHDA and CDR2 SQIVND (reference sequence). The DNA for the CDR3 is TGTGCCAGTAGTATAGGCGGGGGGTACACAGATACGCAGTATTTT. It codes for CASSIGGGYTDTQYF.

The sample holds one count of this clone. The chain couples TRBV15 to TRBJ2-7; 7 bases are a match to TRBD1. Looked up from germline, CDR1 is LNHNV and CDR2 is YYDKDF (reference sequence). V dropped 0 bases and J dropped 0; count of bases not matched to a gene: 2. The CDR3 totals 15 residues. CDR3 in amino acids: CATSREQGPSYEQYF. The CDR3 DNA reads TGTGCCACCAGCAGAGAACAGGGGCCCTCCTACGAGCAGTACTTC.

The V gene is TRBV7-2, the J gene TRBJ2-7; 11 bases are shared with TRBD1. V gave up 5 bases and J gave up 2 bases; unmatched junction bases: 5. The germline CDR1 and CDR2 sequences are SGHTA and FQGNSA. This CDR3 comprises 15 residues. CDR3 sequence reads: CASSTRGQGAYEQYF. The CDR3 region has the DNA TGTGCCAGCAGCACGCGGGGACAGGGGGCCTACGAGCAGTACTTC. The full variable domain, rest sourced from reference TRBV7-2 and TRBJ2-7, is GAGVSQSPSNKVTEKGKDVELRCDPISGHTALYWYRQSLGQGLEFLIYFQGNSAPDKSGLPSDRFSAERTGGSVSTLTIQRTQQEDSAVYLCASSTRGQGAYEQYFGPGTRLTVT.

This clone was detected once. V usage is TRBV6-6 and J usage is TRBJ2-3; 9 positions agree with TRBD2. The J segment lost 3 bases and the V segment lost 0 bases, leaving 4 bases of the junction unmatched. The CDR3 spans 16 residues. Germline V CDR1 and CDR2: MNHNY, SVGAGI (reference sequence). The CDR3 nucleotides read TGTGCCAGCAGTTACTCAGCGGGGGGTTGGACAGATACGCAGTATTTT. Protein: CASSYSAGGWTDTQYF.

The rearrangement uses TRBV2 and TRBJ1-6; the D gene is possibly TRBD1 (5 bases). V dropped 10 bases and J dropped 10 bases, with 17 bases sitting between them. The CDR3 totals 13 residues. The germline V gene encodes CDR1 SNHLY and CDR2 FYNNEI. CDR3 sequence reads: CATSLGGNSPLHF. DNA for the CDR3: TGTGCCACCTCCCTGGGGGGGAACTCACCCCTCCACTTT. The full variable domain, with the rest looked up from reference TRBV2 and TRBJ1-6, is EPEVTQTPSHQVTQMGQEVILRCVPISNHLYFYWYRQILGQKVEFLVSFYNNEISEKSEIFDDQFSVERPDGSNFTLKIRSTKLEDSAMYFCATSLGGNSPLHFGNGTRLTVT.

The CDR3 is CASSQDLTGSYEQYF. The DNA for the CDR3 is TGCGCCAGCAGCCAAGACCTGACGGGGAGCTACGAGCAGTACTTC. The rearrangement uses TRBV4-3 and TRBJ2-5; D possibly corresponds to TRBD2 (5 bases). The J call is doubtful: the DNA matches TRBJ2-7 better. The CDR3 length is 15 residues. Germline V gene data show CDR1 as LGHNA and CDR2 as YSLEER.